The clone carrying this T cell receptor (beta chain) showed up just a few times. As yet, its antigen is unknown. This specimen comes from a study of T cell repertoires in cytomegalovirus infection. Across the whole study: Indicated by public TCR beta signatures were CMV infection and matching HLA type.

Study-wide points: HLA-C-restricted TCR beta clonotypes specific for CMV led the ex vivo response. Pooled public TCR beta family frequency picked out CMV carriers with the relevant HLA.

TCRdb redid the calling of the reads with MiXCR, one entry per CDR3 protein. In the table there are approximately 990,000 distinct CDR3 sequences, under 40% of which are singletons. The receptor was derived from a human donor in good health (CMV status not recorded). Some clones in this sample may be carry-over from other donors' samples. The material was cultured CD8+ T cells from PBMCs, obtained from culture after CMV antigen stimulation.

Here the CDR3 reads CASSEYFLDSQTGDRYWSNSPLHF. For the CDR3, the DNA is TGTGCCAGCAGTGAATATTTCCTCGATTCTCAGACAGGGGACCGGTATTGGTCTAATTCACCCCTCCACTTT. The rearrangement uses TRBV25-1 and TRBJ1-6; 8 nucleotides agree with TRBD1. This CDR3 spans 24 amino acids. CDR1 and CDR2 from the germline V gene are MGHDK and SYGVNS. The junction had 28 bases not matched to a gene; V was cut back by 0 bases and J by 6 bases.